This T cell receptor beta chain was sequenced for a study of T cell repertoires in cytomegalovirus infection. Germline CDR1 reads LNHDA; CDR2 reads SQIVND (reference sequence). CDR3 length: 15 amino acids. V lost 3 bases and J lost 2, with 11 bases in between. TCRdb itself ran the reads through MiXCR, one entry per CDR3 protein. The sample holds about 230,000 distinct CDR3 sequences; roughly 20% are singletons and the top ten take 15% to 20%. The chain couples TRBV19 to TRBJ2-1; D gene ambiguous. The clonotype originates from a human donor in good health (CMV status not recorded). Some clones in this sample may be carry-over from other donors' samples. Sequenced material: CD8+ T cells from PBMCs. CDR3 sequence (DNA): TGTGCCAGTAGTATTCTGGCGAATCCCTACAATGAGCAGTTCTTC. It specifies CASSILANPYNEQFF.